The sample holds many counts of the clone carrying this T cell receptor beta chain. Its antigen is not known. The authors made TCR cDNA by 5'RACE template switching, adding a universal primer site and UMIs. TCRdb re-derived calls from the 5' RACE reads in MiXCR, one entry per CDR3 protein. The sample contains a few hundred thousand distinct CDR3 sequences, around 8.1% of which appear only once. This entry is derived from a study of T cells after yellow fever vaccination. The study, taken as a whole, reports: The study found a weaker secondary response that peaked faster, day 5 versus 15. Contaminating bulk clonotypes could be abundant in FACS-sorted repertoires. Post-booster repertoires contained most primary-vaccination clones again (roughly 95% CD4, 85% to 90% CD8).

Germline CDR1 and CDR2: DFQATT and SNEGSKA (reference sequence). The CDR3 has 13 residues. V shed 2 bases and J shed 2 bases, with 9 bases lying between them. The sample here was PBMCs, taken roughly 45 days after the first yellow fever vaccination. The gene calls are TRBV20-1 and TRBJ2-5; D may be TRBD1 (6 bases). The receptor was isolated from a man aged 18-30 years who received the YFV17D yellow fever vaccine. CDR3 loop: CSARPGQQETQYF. DNA of the CDR3: TGCAGTGCTAGACCGGGACAACAAGAGACCCAGTACTTC.